Shown below are 11 T cell receptor beta chains from a single sample sequenced in a study of response to subunit inactivated influenza vaccine. TCRdb itself ran the RT-PCR reads through MiXCR, one entry per CDR3 protein. This repertoire shows about 780,000 distinct CDR3 sequences, 18% found once; its top ten account for about 11%. The material was PBMCs from blood, obtained around 5 days after vaccination. The source is a man between 50 and 59 years old who received an inactivated influenza vaccine.

This clonotype was recorded a few times. J is TRBJ2-6 and V is TRBV6-5; D is unclear. Germline values: CDR1 MNHEY, CDR2 SVGAGI. V was shortened by 1 base and J by 4 bases, with 8 bases between the two germline ends. The CDR3 totals 15 residues. The CDR3 DNA sequence: TGTGCCAGCAGTTACTACGGCTCCGGGGCCAACGTCCTGACTTTC. Translation gives CASSYYGSGANVLTF.

The chain joins TRBV11-2 to TRBJ2-2; 13 bases agree with TRBD2. This CDR3 spans 16 amino acids. The J segment lost 6 bases and the V segment lost 5 bases, leaving 6 bases of the junction unmatched. Germline V gene sequence: CDR1 SGHAT, CDR2 FQNNGV. CDR3 bases: TGTGCCAGCAGCCTCCAAGGACTAGCGGGAGCCGGGGAGCTGTTTTTT. Its translation: CASSLQGLAGAGELFF. Variable domain in full (rest from reference TRBV11-2 and TRBJ2-2): EAGVAQSPRYKIIEKRQSVAFWCNPISGHATLYWYQQILGQGPKLLIQFQNNGVVDDSQLPKDRFSAERLKGVDSTLKIQPAKLEDSAVYLCASSLQGLAGAGELFFGEGSRLTVL.

V gene TRBV10-3 combines with J gene TRBJ2-1, with D perhaps given as TRBD1 or TRBD2 (5 bases each). Germline V gives CDR1 ENHRY, CDR2 SYGVKD. The CDR3 sequence is 15 residues long. Trimming cost V 3 bases and J 0 bases, with 9 bases left between them. The CDR3 loop reads CAISEWGSSYNEQFF. The CDR3 nucleotides are TGTGCCATCAGTGAATGGGGGAGCTCCTACAATGAGCAGTTCTTC.

This clonotype showed up many times. The chain links TRBV6-1 to TRBJ1-2, with D maybe TRBD1 (5 bases). CDR1 and CDR2 from the germline V gene are MNHNS and SASEGT. With 6 bases removed from V and 4 bases from J, the gap between germline ends came to 12 bases. The CDR3 is 13 amino acids. The CDR3 region has the DNA TGTGCCAGCAGACTTGGGACTATCTATGGCTACACCTTC. Amino acids: CASRLGTIYGYTF.

The chain employs TRBV4-2 and TRBJ1-5; 8 bases map to TRBD1. V lost 3 bases to trimming and J lost 7 bases; unmatched junction nucleotides: 2. Germline-derived CDR1 and CDR2 are LGHNA and YNFKEQ. The CDR3 spans 13 residues. This CDR3 reads CASSQDREQPQHF. For the CDR3, the DNA is TGTGCCAGCAGCCAGGACAGGGAGCAGCCCCAGCATTTT.

The sample holds many counts of this clonotype. V gene TRBV6-5 combines with J gene TRBJ2-7; no firm D call. The V end was cut by 2 bases, the J end by 2 bases, with 10 bases between. Germline V gene sequence: CDR1 MNHEY, CDR2 SVGAGI. This CDR3 has 14 amino acids. The CDR3 region is CASSYPQRTYEQYF. As DNA, the CDR3 is TGTGCCAGCAGTTACCCGCAAAGAACCTACGAGCAGTACTTC.

This clonotype showed up just a few times. This rearrangement joins TRBV7-9 to TRBJ2-1; TRBD1 matches 9 bases. This CDR3 has 16 residues. Unmatched junction bases numbered 8, after V lost 5 bases and J lost 3 bases. Germline CDR1 is SEHNR and CDR2 is FQNEAQ (reference sequence). The CDR3 reads CASSERDRVFYNEQFF. The CDR3 region has the DNA TGTGCCAGCAGCGAAAGGGACAGGGTCTTCTACAATGAGCAGTTCTTC. Looking up the rest from reference TRBV7-9 and TRBJ2-1 gives the full variable domain: DTGVSQNPRHKITKRGQNVTFRCDPISEHNRLYWYRQTLGQGPEFLTYFQNEAQLEKSRLLSDRFSAERPKGSFSTLEIQRTEQGDSAMYLCASSERDRVFYNEQFFGPGTRLTVL.

The chain recombines TRBV12-3 or TRBV12-4 with TRBJ1-2; a possible D gene is TRBD1 (5 bases). The CDR3 length is 15 residues. The V end lost 1 base, the J end lost 4 bases, and 13 bases lay between the germline ends. The DNA for the CDR3 is TGTGCCAGCAGTTTAGGTTTCAGACAGATCTATGGCTACACCTTC. This codes for CASSLGFRQIYGYTF.

This clonotype was counted only a few times. CDR3 loop: CASSQGTGHSTF. Here the CDR3 DNA reads TGCGCCAGCAGCCAGGGGACAGGGCATTCCACCTTC. This chain links TRBV5-1 with TRBJ1-2, with 9 bases that match TRBD1. CDR1 and CDR2 from the germline V gene are SGHRS and YFSETQ. The CDR3 is 12 amino acids. J lost 13 bases, V lost 4 bases, and 8 bases had no gene match.

The table lists this clonotype with a few counts. V gene TRBV4-3 combines with J gene TRBJ1-2; possible D gene TRBD1, 5 bases. Germline values: CDR1 LGHNA, CDR2 YSLEER. With 4 bases removed from V and 0 bases from J, the gap between germline ends came to 12 bases. The CDR3 has 15 amino acids. In DNA, the CDR3 is TGCGCCAGCAGCCCCACGCAGGGAGCTAACTATGGCTACACCTTC. Its protein is CASSPTQGANYGYTF.

This clonotype was recorded a few times. The V call is TRBV3-1, the J call TRBJ1-1; D unclear. The CDR3 spans 14 residues. V was trimmed by 1 base and J by 3 bases, leaving 9 bases between them. CDR1 is LGHDT and CDR2 is YNNKEL in the germline V gene (reference sequence). CDR3 bases: TGTGCCAGCAGCCAAGGTCCAGAGTACACTGAAGCTTTCTTT. Translating gives CASSQGPEYTEAFF.